Following are 14 T cell receptor beta chains from one sample sequenced in a study of shared clonotypes between healthy human individuals. Assay used: immunoSEQ multiplex PCR; TCRdb lists only in-frame clones, some missing. The table records 500,000 to 700,000 clones, 95% of them present only once. In the naive CD8 group, cells lacked CD45RO and were positively selected for CCR7, so terminally differentiated effector memory CD45RA+ cells were left out. Sample: naive CD8+ T cells sorted from blood. Receptors originate from a woman aged 25 to 45 in good health.

The chain employs TRBV5-5 and TRBJ1-1; D is possibly TRBD1 (6 bases). CDR3 length: 12 amino acids. V lost 0 bases, J lost 12 bases, and 12 bases lay in between. Germline V gene lookup returns CDR1 SGHKS and CDR2 YYEKEE (reference sequence). CDR3 sequence: CASSLGTVGSFF. The DNA for the CDR3 is TGTGCCAGCAGCTTGGGGACAGTCGGTTCTTTCTTT.

The chain carries TRBV29-1 and TRBJ2-5, with D unclear. The CDR3 covers 13 residues. Deletions cut 4 bases from V and 0 bases from J, with 9 bases between. Germline-derived CDR1 and CDR2 are SQVTM and ANQGSEA. The DNA for the CDR3 is TGCAGCGTTGTAGATCCAGACCAAGAGACCCAGTACTTC. It specifies CSVVDPDQETQYF.

This sequence joins TRBV7-9 and TRBJ2-7, with 8 bases identical to TRBD2. The CDR3 length is 15 residues. Germline V CDR1 and CDR2: SEHNR, FQNEAQ (reference sequence). After removal of 5 bases from V and 0 bases from J, the junction contained 6 bases not matched to a gene. This CDR3 reads CASSRTSTSSYEQYF. In nucleotides, the CDR3 is TGTGCCAGCAGCAGGACTAGCACGAGCTCCTACGAGCAGTACTTC. Using reference TRBV7-9 and TRBJ2-7 for the parts outside the CDR3, the full variable domain is DTGVSQNPRHKITKRGQNVTFRCDPISEHNRLYWYRQTLGQGPEFLTYFQNEAQLEKSRLLSDRFSAERPKGSFSTLEIQRTEQGDSAMYLCASSRTSTSSYEQYFGPGTRLTVT.

There are a few counts of this clone. The chain combines TRBV19 with TRBJ1-2; 7 bases agree with TRBD1. Germline CDR1 reads LNHDA; CDR2 reads SQIVND (reference sequence). The CDR3 spans 14 residues. V was clipped by 5 bases and J by 4 bases; unmatched bases: 7. This chain's CDR3 is CASSPRDRLYGYTF. The CDR3 region has the DNA TGTGCCAGTAGTCCCCGGGACAGACTCTATGGCTACACCTTC.

This clone showed up just once. The V gene is TRBV6-6, the J gene TRBJ2-7; a weak D match, TRBD2 (6 bases). The V end lost 0 bases, the J end lost 2 bases, and 11 bases lay between the germline ends. The CDR3 totals 15 residues. The germline gives CDR1 MNHNY, CDR2 SVGAGI (reference sequence). CDR3 DNA: TGTGCCAGCAGTTACTCGACGGGAGATGCCTACGAGCAGTACTTC. Its protein product is CASSYSTGDAYEQYF.

The genes are TRBV10-1 and TRBJ2-2, with 9 nucleotides matching TRBD2. With V trimmed by 1 base and J by 0 bases, 3 bases remained unmatched. The V gene's germline CDR1 is WNHNN and CDR2 SYGVQD (reference sequence). The CDR3 loop spans 17 amino acids. The CDR3 spells CASSEYSGRTNTGELFF. Here the CDR3 DNA reads TGCGCCAGCAGTGAGTATAGCGGGAGAACGAACACCGGGGAGCTGTTTTTT.

This clone showed up just once. The sample carries other DNA sequences with the same CDR3. V and J are TRBV28 and TRBJ2-7; D is undetermined. Between the trimmed V and J ends, which lost 3 bases and 4 bases, there was a span of 4 bases. This CDR3 has 11 amino acids. Germline CDR1 reads MDHEN; CDR2 reads SYDVKM. CDR3 residues: CASSFTYEQYF. CDR3 bases: TGTGCCAGCAGTTTTACGTACGAGCAGTACTTC.

The chain combines TRBV7-6 with TRBJ1-1; D ambiguous. Trimming took 6 bases from V and 3 from J, leaving 5 bases between them. Germline V gives CDR1 SGHVS, CDR2 FNYEAQ. CDR3 size: 11 residues. The CDR3: CASRTYTEAFF. In DNA form, the CDR3 reads TGTGCCAGCAGAACTTACACTGAAGCTTTCTTT.

The gene calls are TRBV19 and TRBJ1-5, with D hard to call. This CDR3 spans 13 amino acids. CDR1 and CDR2 (germline): LNHDA, SQIVND (reference sequence). Trimming cost V 5 bases and J 3 bases, with 8 bases left between them. The CDR3 DNA follows: TGTGCCAGTAGTCTGGAATACAATCAGCCCCAGCATTTT. Translated: CASSLEYNQPQHF.

The chain links TRBV29-1 to TRBJ1-1; weak D call: TRBD1 (6 bases). Trimming pared 7 bases from V and 0 bases from J, leaving 18 bases between. The CDR3 has 15 amino acids. The germline V gene has CDR1 SQVTM and CDR2 ANQGSEA. DNA of the CDR3: TGCAGCGGCCGGGGGGCAGCTCCTATGAACACTGAAGCTTTCTTT. Protein: CSGRGAAPMNTEAFF.

The count of this clone is one. The chain links TRBV2 to TRBJ2-7, with D possibly TRBD1 on 5 matching bases. Trimming stripped 6 bases from V and 3 bases from J, with 9 bases between. CDR1 SNHLY and CDR2 FYNNEI come from the germline V gene. This CDR3 spans 12 amino acids. The CDR3 DNA is TGTGCCAGCAGGAGACAGTACTACGAGCAGTACTTC. Translation: CASRRQYYEQYF.

The V and J genes are TRBV13 and TRBJ1-1; perhaps TRBD1 as D (5 bases). The CDR3 loop spans 13 amino acids. Trimming shortened V by 5 bases and J by 8 bases, and 15 bases separated the two germline ends. Germline lookup yields CDR1 PRHDT and CDR2 FYEKMQ (reference sequence). The CDR3, as DNA: TGTGCCAGCAGCACACTCCACCACAGGGAAGCTTTCTTT. It specifies CASSTLHHREAFF.

The rearrangement joins TRBV27 to TRBJ2-5; 9 positions agree with TRBD1. Trimming removed 3 bases from V and 9 bases from J; junction bases left unmatched: 8. Per germline, CDR1 MNHEY and CDR2 SMNVEV (reference sequence). The CDR3 contains 14 residues. The CDR3 reads CASSLLDRGAPQYF. The CDR3 nucleotides are TGTGCCAGCAGTTTGTTGGACAGGGGCGCTCCCCAGTACTTC.

The chain combines TRBV2 with TRBJ2-7, with 9 bases fitting TRBD2. After removal of 0 bases from V and 6 bases from J, the junction contained 9 bases not matched to a gene. This CDR3 region has 16 residues. Germline lookup yields CDR1 SNHLY and CDR2 FYNNEI. CDR3 nucleotide sequence: TGTGCCAGCAGTGAAGCGCTTTCTAGCGGGATTTTCGAGCAGTACTTC. It specifies CASSEALSSGIFEQYF.